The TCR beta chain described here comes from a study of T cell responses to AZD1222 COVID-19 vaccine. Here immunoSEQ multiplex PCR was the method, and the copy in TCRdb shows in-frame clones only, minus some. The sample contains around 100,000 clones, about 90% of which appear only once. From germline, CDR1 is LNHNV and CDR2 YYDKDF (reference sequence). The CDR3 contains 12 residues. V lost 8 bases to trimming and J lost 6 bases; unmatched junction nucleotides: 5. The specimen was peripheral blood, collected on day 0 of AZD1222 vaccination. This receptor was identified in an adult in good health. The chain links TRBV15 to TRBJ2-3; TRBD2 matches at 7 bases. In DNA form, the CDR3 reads TGTGCCACCGGCGGGAGTGGGGATACGCAGTATTTT. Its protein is CATGGSGDTQYF.